This is a list of T cell receptor beta chains from one sample in a study of blood T cell repertoires in COVID-19. Method: immunoSEQ multiplex PCR; TCRdb's copy keeps in-frame clones and lacks some. Of 95,000 or so clones listed, 65% to 85% are singletons. The sample comprised peripheral blood. These receptors were taken from a man older than 75 with active or convalescent COVID-19. The CDR3 runs from the conserved cysteine through the conserved F or W. A D gene is named only where the DNA matches it firmly. Rows may omit the clone size; those that give it use once, few, many or a size class.

clone_size: .
j_call: TRBJ2-7
d_call: .
v_call: TRBV10-2
cdr3_nt: TGCGCCAGCAGTCCCCGGAGGGGCAGGGTGGGTGACGAGCAGTACTTC
cdr3_aa: CASSPRRGRVGDEQYF

clone_size: .
j_call: TRBJ1-2
d_call: .
v_call: TRBV6-2/TRBV6-3
cdr3_nt: TGTGCCAGCAGCCCCCGACAGGTCGGTCGCTATGGCTACACCTTC
cdr3_aa: CASSPRQVGRYGYTF

clone_size: once
j_call: TRBJ1-2
d_call: .
v_call: TRBV6-1
cdr3_nt: TGTGCCAGCAGTGAATTACTGGCAGGTTACTATGGCTACACCTTC
cdr3_aa: CASSELLAGYYGYTF

clone_size: .
j_call: TRBJ2-3
d_call: .
v_call: TRBV2
cdr3_nt: TGTGCCAGCAGTTTACTACCCTTGGGCACAGATACGCAGTATTTT
cdr3_aa: CASSLLPLGTDTQYF

clone_size: once
j_call: TRBJ1-2
d_call: TRBD1
v_call: TRBV5-4
cdr3_nt: TGTGCCAGCAGCTCAGGGGGCTGGGACAGTACTAACTATGGCTACACCTTC
cdr3_aa: CASSSGGWDSTNYGYTF

clone_size: .
j_call: TRBJ1-2
d_call: .
v_call: TRBV15
cdr3_nt: TGTGCCACCAGCAGAGCTCTAGGGGGAGAGGGCTACACCTTC
cdr3_aa: CATSRALGGEGYTF

clone_size: .
j_call: TRBJ1-1
d_call: TRBD1
v_call: TRBV7-3
cdr3_nt: TGTGCCAGCAGGGAAATAATATGGACAGGGGGATCCGTGAACACTGAAGCTTTCTTT
cdr3_aa: CASREIIWTGGSVNTEAFF

clone_size: .
j_call: TRBJ2-3
d_call: .
v_call: TRBV7-2
cdr3_nt: TGTGCCAGCAGCTTAGACCGGGGGGCCACAGATACGCAGTATTTT
cdr3_aa: CASSLDRGATDTQYF

clone_size: .
j_call: TRBJ2-3
d_call: TRBD2
v_call: TRBV7-2
cdr3_nt: TGTGCCAGCAGCTCGGGGGGACTAGCGGACCTCACAGATACGCAGTATTTT
cdr3_aa: CASSSGGLADLTDTQYF

clone_size: few
j_call: TRBJ2-7
d_call: .
v_call: TRBV10-3
cdr3_nt: TGTGCCATCAGGGGGAGAGACACAACCTACGAGCAGTACTTC
cdr3_aa: CAIRGRDTTYEQYF

clone_size: once
j_call: TRBJ1-5
d_call: TRBD1
v_call: TRBV19
cdr3_nt: TGTGCCAGTAGTACCCTACCGGGACAGGGTCTACAGCCCCAGCATTTT
cdr3_aa: CASSTLPGQGLQPQHF

clone_size: .
j_call: TRBJ2-7
d_call: TRBD2
v_call: TRBV6-4
cdr3_nt: TGTGCCAGCAGCCCTGGGACTAGAGGGACCTACGAGCAGTACTTC
cdr3_aa: CASSPGTRGTYEQYF

clone_size: once
j_call: TRBJ1-4
d_call: TRBD1
v_call: TRBV10-3
cdr3_nt: TGTGCCATCAGTGAAGGGGACAGGTTTAATGAAAAACTGTTTTTT
cdr3_aa: CAISEGDRFNEKLFF